This T cell receptor (beta chain) derives from a study of regulatory T cells in long-lasting Graves disease. This clonotype was observed at least ten times. The antigen is not known. Study results and caveats: Limited sample numbers may have lowered accuracy.

This sample's time point: newly diagnosed GD, antithyroid drugs for less than 3 months. Preparation of the TCR library used RNA extracted from PBMCs. With iRepertoire HTBI primers and Arm-PCR of CDR3 regions, TCR beta libraries were built. Per the original data handling: Across all samples, roughly 60 TRBV segments and 15 or so TRBJ segments were identified. Each CDR3 protein gets one entry after TCRdb re-called the multiplex PCR reads with MiXCR. Clone size and V and J calls follow TCRdb, not the original study. The table lists about 540,000 distinct CDR3 sequences, around an eighth of them singletons. The same data also contributed to another study, on T cells in Graves' hyperthyroidism and ophthalmopathy.

The origin of this receptor is a young man with Graves disease. The sample here was peripheral blood mononuclear cells (PBMCs), taken at new diagnosis, from a patient treated with antithyroid drugs.

In DNA, the CDR3 is TGCGCCAGCAGCTTGGGGGCTAGCGGGAACACAGATACGCAGTATTTT. Translating gives CASSLGASGNTDTQYF. This sequence joins TRBV5-1 and TRBJ2-3; 9 bases align to TRBD2. J lost 2 bases, V lost 0 bases, and 4 bases had no gene match. The germline V gene encodes CDR1 SGHRS and CDR2 YFSETQ. This CDR3 is 16 amino acids long.